This TCR beta chain was recovered during a study of T-cell reconstitution after alpha-beta-depleted transplantation in children. Overall study findings and caveats: After one year, T-cell counts and TCRbeta diversity mostly came from new T cells.

In this sample, this clonotype turned up many times. The antigen is unknown. The CDR3 contains 16 residues. V lost 0 bases and J lost 0, with 11 bases in between. Per germline, CDR1 LGHNA and CDR2 YSLEER. Library preparation (for TCRbeta) was performed with unique molecular identifiers. Using its own MiXCR run on the PCR reads, TCRdb lists one record per CDR3 protein. The sample carries 200,000 to 250,000 distinct CDR3 sequences, approximately 8% recorded once. The rearrangement uses TRBV4-3 and TRBJ1-1; D gene ambiguous. The TCR originated in a male patient younger than 18 who had a stem cell transplant for acute lymphoblastic leukemia, so the T cells may come from the graft donor. Specimen: PBMCs, mostly from graft donor cells, collected 180 days after TCRalphabeta/CD19-depleted stem cell transplant. In nucleotides, the CDR3 is TGCGCCAGCAGCCAAGATCAGAGTGTCATGAACACTGAAGCTTTCTTT. Amino acids: CASSQDQSVMNTEAFF.